The 11 T cell receptor beta chains in this list originate from one sample, sequenced in a study of human T cells and chemical hapten exposure. TCRdb itself ran the RACE reads through MiXCR, one entry per CDR3 protein. The top ten clones hold roughly 8.2% of a sample with about 300,000 distinct CDR3 sequences, 5% to 6.5% of them seen once. The time point denotes: pre-sensitization, week 0. Documented treatment: therapeutic diphenylcyclopropenone sensitization with weekly scalp DPC. The sample in question was whole blood, obtained in connection with sensitization to the hapten diphenylcyclopropenone (DPC). The receptor source for this set is a woman under 30 with alopecia areata. Some clones in this sample may be carry-over from other donors' samples.

The rearrangement joins TRBV10-3 to TRBJ1-1; D may be TRBD1 (6 bases). This CDR3 has 14 amino acids. Germline loops: CDR1 ENHRY, CDR2 SYGVKD. V lost 4 bases and J 3 bases, leaving 12 bases between the germline ends. The CDR3 sequence: CAISGVGGDTEAFF. CDR3 sequence (DNA): TGTGCCATCAGTGGTGTAGGGGGGGACACTGAAGCTTTCTTT.

This clonotype was picked up a small number of times. This sequence joins TRBV3-1 and TRBJ2-5; no firm D call. Germline CDR1 reads LGHDT; CDR2 reads YNNKEL (reference sequence). V was clipped by 4 bases and J by 0 bases, with 12 bases between them. The CDR3 loop spans 15 amino acids. CDR3 nucleotide sequence: TGTGCCAGCAGCCTTTACTCCGCGTACCAAGAGACCCAGTACTTC. It is translated as CASSLYSAYQETQYF.

This sequence joins TRBV7-2 and TRBJ1-2, with D possibly being TRBD1 (6 bases). The V and J ends lost 7 bases and 3 bases respectively, with 15 bases between them. Germline-derived CDR1 and CDR2 are SGHTA and FQGNSA. This CDR3 region has 14 residues. The CDR3 region is CASTPRGADYGYTF. The CDR3 DNA reads as TGTGCCAGCACCCCTCGGGGGGCGGACTATGGCTACACCTTC.

This CDR3 reads CASILERGTEAFF. The CDR3, as DNA: TGTGCCAGCATCCTCGAGAGAGGGACTGAAGCTTTCTTT. The chain recombines TRBV6-2 or TRBV6-3 with TRBJ1-1; no firm D call. CDR3 length: 13 residues. Trimming shortened V by 7 bases and J by 5 bases, and 14 bases separated the two germline ends. Germline V gene lookup returns CDR1 MNHEY and CDR2 SVGEGT.

The rearrangement uses TRBV6-1 and TRBJ2-7; no firm D call. The CDR3 spans 14 residues. Germline loops: CDR1 MNHNS, CDR2 SASEGT. V lost 5 bases and J lost 2, with 13 bases in between. The CDR3 nucleotides are TGTGCCAGCAGTCGTATCATCGAAACCTACGAGCAGTACTTC. Translation: CASSRIIETYEQYF.

This clonotype has a count of ten or more. CDR3: CASSLEAGTPPLHF. The CDR3 bases are TGTGCCAGCAGTTTAGAGGCGGGGACGCCACCCCTCCACTTT. The rearrangement links TRBV12-3 or TRBV12-4 to TRBJ1-6; TRBD1 might be the D (5 bases). The CDR3 runs to 14 residues. With 1 base removed from V and 11 bases from J, the gap between germline ends came to 12 bases.

The chain uses TRBV4-3 and TRBJ1-1; D is undetermined. CDR3 length equals 15 residues. Trimming cost V 0 bases and J 1 base, with 9 bases left between them. Germline assignment: CDR1 LGHNA and CDR2 YSLEER. CDR3 amino acids: CASSQEGFGNTEAFF. CDR3 nucleotide sequence: TGCGCCAGCAGCCAAGAAGGTTTTGGGAACACTGAAGCTTTCTTT.

The CDR3 DNA is TGCAGCGTTCGGCGGGGGGAGAATGGCTACACCTTC. Protein product: CSVRRGENGYTF. The chain couples TRBV29-1 to TRBJ1-2, with a weak D call TRBD1 (5 bases). There are 12 residues in the CDR3. The ends were cut back, 5 bases at V and 6 bases at J, with 13 bases in the middle. From germline, CDR1 is SQVTM and CDR2 ANQGSEA. Filled out from reference TRBV29-1 and TRBJ1-2, the complete variable domain reads SAVISQKPSRDICQRGTSLTIQCQVDSQVTMMFWYRQQPGQSLTLIATANQGSEATYESGFVIDKFPISRPNLTFSTLTVSNMSPEDSSIYLCSVRRGENGYTFGSGTRLTVV.

This clonotype appeared a few times. The V and J genes are TRBV29-1 and TRBJ1-2; D remains ambiguous. Germline assignment: CDR1 SQVTM and CDR2 ANQGSEA. The ends were cut back, 4 bases at V and 4 bases at J, with 19 bases in the middle. The CDR3 has 15 amino acids. This chain's CDR3 is CSVVAPEQYGYGYTF. In nucleotides, the CDR3 is TGCAGCGTTGTAGCCCCCGAACAGTATGGCTATGGCTACACCTTC.

Many counts were recorded for this clonotype. This rearrangement joins TRBV20-1 to TRBJ1-2; a weak D match, TRBD1 (6 bases). The ends were cut back, 1 base at V and 5 bases at J, with 14 bases in the middle. CDR3 length equals 14 residues. Germline V CDR1 and CDR2: DFQATT, SNEGSKA (reference sequence). Here the CDR3 reads CSARASSQGYGYTF. The CDR3 nucleotides are TGCAGTGCTAGAGCCTCTAGCCAGGGGTATGGCTACACCTTC.

The chain couples TRBV5-5 to TRBJ1-5; D gene ambiguous. Germline lookup yields CDR1 SGHKS and CDR2 YYEKEE (reference sequence). This CDR3 has 12 residues. Trimming removed 5 bases from V and 4 bases from J, with 7 bases in between. The CDR3 DNA follows: TGTGCCAGCAGTACAAGGAATCAGCCCCAGCATTTT. Its translation: CASSTRNQPQHF. The full variable domain, in which reference TRBV5-5 and TRBJ1-5 provide the parts outside the CDR3, is DAGVTQSPTHLIKTRGQQVTLRCSPISGHKSVSWYQQVLGQGPQFIFQYYEKEERGRGNFPDRFSARQFPNYSSELNVNALLLGDSALYLCASSTRNQPQHFGDGTRLSIL.